This T cell receptor (beta chain) was sequenced in a study of blood T cell repertoires in COVID-19. Study context: Whether acute or convalescent, the COVID-19 samples came from the United States, Italy and Spain. From T cells, B-cell-depleted T cells, or PBMCs came the material, which was cDNA or gDNA.

The length of the CDR3 is 16 residues. The V and J ends lost 4 bases and 0 bases respectively, with 18 bases between them. Germline assignment: CDR1 GTSNPN and CDR2 SVGIG (reference sequence). In the authors' methods: Researchers report that nucleated cell counts were estimated from reference gene primer amplification. The data were produced by immunoSEQ multiplex PCR, yet TCRdb's version contains in-frame clones alone and is incomplete. That table is the source of V, J and clone size, and D and trimming were worked out from the DNA. The table lists fewer than 300,000 clones, 85% to 90% of them singletons, with approximately 1.6% in the top ten.

The sequenced material came from peripheral blood. The V and J genes are TRBV30 and TRBJ1-1; maybe TRBD1 (6 bases). This TCR came from a woman between 40 and 50 years old who had recovered from COVID-19. This CDR3 reads CAWTVGGAYMNTEAFF. Written as DNA, the CDR3 is TGTGCCTGGACGGTTGGGGGGGCGTACATGAACACTGAAGCTTTCTTT.